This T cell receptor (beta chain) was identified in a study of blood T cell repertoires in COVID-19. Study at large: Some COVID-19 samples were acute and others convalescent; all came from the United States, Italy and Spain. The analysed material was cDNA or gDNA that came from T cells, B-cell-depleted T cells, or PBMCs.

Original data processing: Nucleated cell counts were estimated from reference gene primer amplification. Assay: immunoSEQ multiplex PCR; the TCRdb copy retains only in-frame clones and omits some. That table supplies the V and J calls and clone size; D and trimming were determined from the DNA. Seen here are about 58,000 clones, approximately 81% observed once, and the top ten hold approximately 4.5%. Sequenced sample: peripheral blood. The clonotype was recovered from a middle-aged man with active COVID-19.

CDR3 nucleotide sequence: TGTGCCAGTAGAGCACTTCCGGGAGGGAACACTGAAGCTTTCTTT. Amino acid sequence: CASRALPGGNTEAFF. This chain joins TRBV19 and TRBJ1-1; no clear D gene. This CDR3 is built from 15 residues. Germline V CDR1 and CDR2: LNHDA, SQIVND (reference sequence). V lost 6 bases and J lost 1, with 15 bases in between.